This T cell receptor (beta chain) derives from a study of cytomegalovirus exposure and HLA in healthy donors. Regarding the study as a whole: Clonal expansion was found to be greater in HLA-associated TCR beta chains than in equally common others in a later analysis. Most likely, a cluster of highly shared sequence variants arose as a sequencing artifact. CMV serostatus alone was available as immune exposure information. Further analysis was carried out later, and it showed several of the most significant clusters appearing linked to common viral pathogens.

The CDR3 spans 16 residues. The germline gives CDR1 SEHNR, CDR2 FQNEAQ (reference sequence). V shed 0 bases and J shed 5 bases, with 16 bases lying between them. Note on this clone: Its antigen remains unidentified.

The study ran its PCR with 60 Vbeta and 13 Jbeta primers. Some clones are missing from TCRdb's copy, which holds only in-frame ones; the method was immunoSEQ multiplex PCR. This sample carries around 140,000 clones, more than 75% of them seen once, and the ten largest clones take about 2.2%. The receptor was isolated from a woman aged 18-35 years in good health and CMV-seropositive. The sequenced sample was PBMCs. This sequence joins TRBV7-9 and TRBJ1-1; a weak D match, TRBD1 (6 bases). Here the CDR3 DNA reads TGTGCCAGCAGCTTAGCGATGGGGGGCGGGGGGACTGAAGCTTTCTTT. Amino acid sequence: CASSLAMGGGGTEAFF.